This TCR beta chain originates from a study of blood T cell repertoires in COVID-19. Study as a whole: Material from acute and convalescent COVID-19 was sourced from the United States, Italy and Spain.

Trimming removed 0 bases from V and 5 bases from J; junction bases left unmatched: 4. The CDR3 has 17 residues. The germline CDR1 and CDR2 sequences are SGHNT and YYREEE (reference sequence). Authors' data handling: Reference gene primer amplification yielded estimated nucleated cell counts. Data came from immunoSEQ multiplex PCR; TCRdb stores just in-frame clones and leaves some out. V and J calls and clone size are copied from that table; D and trimming were computed from the DNA. The repertoire consists of tens of thousands of clones, with around four fifths occurring once and the leading ten covering more than 9.5%. This clone was observed a few times.

The genes are TRBV5-4 and TRBJ2-3; 15 bases map to TRBD2. Sequenced sample: peripheral blood. The sequence came from a human donor in a cohort sampled during active COVID-19. The DNA of the CDR3 is TGTGCCAGCAGCTTGGTAGGACTAGCGGGGGGGAGAGATACGCAGTATTTT. Translated: CASSLVGLAGGRDTQYF.